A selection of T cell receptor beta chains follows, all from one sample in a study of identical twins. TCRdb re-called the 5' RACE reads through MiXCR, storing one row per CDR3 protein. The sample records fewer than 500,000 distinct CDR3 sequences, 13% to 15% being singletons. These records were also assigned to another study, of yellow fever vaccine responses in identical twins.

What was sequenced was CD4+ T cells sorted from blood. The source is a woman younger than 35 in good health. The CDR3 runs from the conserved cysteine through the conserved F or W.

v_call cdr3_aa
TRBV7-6 CASSLAGFSFSSYEQYF
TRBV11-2 CASSSERGGWETQYF
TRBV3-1 CASSLESGPYNEQFF
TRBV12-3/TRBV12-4 CASRGKLNTGELFF
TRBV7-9 CASIGPGGAGYTF
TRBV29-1 CSVGQGYPIYNEQFF
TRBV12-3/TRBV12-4 CASSLARANQPQHF
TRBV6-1 CASSRGQGTTGELFF
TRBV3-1 CASSQAGSGNTIYF
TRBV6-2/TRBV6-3 CASSRGGVYEQYF
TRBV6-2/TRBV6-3 CASSPFRTGGRDTQYF
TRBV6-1 CASSDPGDRGLQRAFF
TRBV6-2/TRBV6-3 CASSYSRRAGANVLTF
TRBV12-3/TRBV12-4 CASSLALGLAGQETQYF
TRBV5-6 CASRTSLAGGTYEQYF
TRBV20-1 CSARDLEWGAGETQYF
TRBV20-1 CSARGGGLAGGTDTQYF
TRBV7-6 CASSILGGTYNEQFF
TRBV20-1 CSARRIAGEKYYNEQFF
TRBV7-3 CASSSLPAGTSIIGTDTQYF
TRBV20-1 CSTGTTYNEQFF
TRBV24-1 CATSDPRDLSYEQYF
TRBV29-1 CSSSGEMNEQFF
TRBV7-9 CASSLLSPNYGYTF
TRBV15 CATSRDYQRGGVDTQYF
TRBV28 CASSLGSSGIYEQYF
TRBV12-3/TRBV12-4 CASSTLAGGIDTQYF
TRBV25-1 CASSEGRGPGDTQYF
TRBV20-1 CSATGGAYTQYF
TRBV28 CASRSTLSLSYTF
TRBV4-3 CASSQDWPSNQPQHF
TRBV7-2 CASSPRTGVTETQYF
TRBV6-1 CASSPTGGLSPLHF
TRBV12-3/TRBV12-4 CASRLPGTGYGYTF
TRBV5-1 CASSLSGGANYGYTF
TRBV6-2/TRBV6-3 CASSYSYSDKGNTEAFF
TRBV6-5 CASSYRDTNTGELFF
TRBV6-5 CASVLGGGRGEQYF
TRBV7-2 CASSLEGGEQFF
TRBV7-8 CASRVTGTSYYEQYF